This TCR beta chain was sequenced in a study of resident and recirculating memory T cells in vitiligo (dated by TCRdb to 2017 to 2018). Regarding the complete study: For TCR beta sequencing, each of a few stable vitiligo patients provided PBMCs and epidermis from shave biopsies taken at two lesional sites and two nonlesional sites. Without any cell sorting, samples were homogenized immediately before genomic DNA was extracted using the Qiagen DNeasy Blood & Tissue Kit. The human TCR beta sequencing was designed to test whether specific clones found in lesional vitiligo skin differed from the clones found in nonlesional skin and in blood.

Vitiligo counted as stable when lesions had not changed during the previous 6 months. To count as stable, patients also needed to show no confetti depigmentation, which is a clinical sign of active vitiligo. Any patient who had received treatment in the previous three months was excluded. Ficoll density gradient centrifugation was used to isolate PBMCs from heparinized blood, after which the PBMCs were flash-frozen. In the case of this clone: Its antigen specificity is not known. Base qualities are missing; no much larger clone stands one base away.

What the research found in general, with its limitations: By overlap and correlation analysis, no significant repertoire overlap was shown between biopsies, even within a single patient, except for each lesion compared with itself. No unique dominant TCR clone was detected, and variation in clonality was observed among vitiligo lesions. TCR sequences were not found to be conserved across biopsy sites or patients, suggesting that different lesions are infiltrated by different T cell clones, a pattern described as private specificity. Mechanistic studies in the future are needed to assess how much the detected T cell clones and the human Trm pools versus Tcm pools each contribute.

CDR1 and CDR2 are drawn from the germline V gene (reference sequence): SEHNR, FQNEAQ. V trim: 2 bases; J trim: 0 bases; unmatched bases: 4. The CDR3 has 17 amino acids, counting the end cysteine and phenylalanine. CDR3 DNA is the only sequence kept; it has 51 bases, read in frame from the first base. TCR beta chains were amplified from genomic DNA with the immunoSEQ hsTCRB kit. TCR beta libraries were sequenced on an Illumina MiSeq instrument by the immunoSEQ service. The study's processing was this. The immunoSEQ Analyzer was used to analyze the repertoire data. Not all clones reach the TCRdb copy of this immuneACCESS table, which keeps in-frame sequences only. Checked studies attribute under half of the gap to unresolved V genes and leave the rest unexplained. The V and J calls and clone size are taken from that table; D and trimming were inferred from the DNA. The sample records 40,000 to 50,000 clones, over 90% of which are singletons. The top ten hold about 4.5% of the sample.

The sequence came from a male donor with vitiligo. Rearrangement joined TRBV7-9 to TRBJ2-2; TRBD2 lines up with 9 middle nucleotides. The sequencing input was blood. The CDR3 protein sequence reads: CASSLRSGGSNTGELFF. The nucleotide sequence is given as TGTGCCAGCAGCTTAAGGAGCGGGGGGTCGAACACCGGGGAGCTGTTTTTT.